Following are 11 T cell receptor beta chains from one sample sequenced in a study of blood T cells in healthy people across ages. Primed by a sample-barcoded 5' primer and a J-beta primer mix, a second PCR proceeded for about 7 to 12 cycles. TCRdb ran MiXCR on the 5' RACE reads and lists one entry per CDR3 protein. The sample records 450,000 to 700,000 distinct CDR3 sequences, 25% to 30% being singletons. Sequencing input: blood. The source of these receptors is a woman in her sixties or seventies in good health.

The rearrangement joins TRBV6-1 to TRBJ2-7, with TRBD2 as a possible D gene (6 bases). The germline V and J ends were trimmed by 7 bases and 0 bases, with 16 bases remaining between them. The V gene's germline CDR1 is MNHNS and CDR2 SASEGT. The CDR3 consists of 15 residues. CDR3 nucleotide sequence: TGTGCCAGCACGGGACTCAAAACCTTCTCCTACGAGCAGTACTTC. It translates to CASTGLKTFSYEQYF.

This sequence joins TRBV13 and TRBJ2-5; possible D gene TRBD2, 6 bases. The CDR3 consists of 14 residues. Germline V lookup: CDR1 PRHDT, CDR2 FYEKMQ (reference sequence). Between the trimmed V and J ends, which lost 0 bases and 4 bases, there was a span of 9 bases. The CDR3 nucleotides read TGTGCCAGCAGCTTAGGAGGGACTGGAGAGACCCAGTACTTC. As protein: CASSLGGTGETQYF.

The rearrangement uses TRBV12-3 or TRBV12-4 and TRBJ2-5; 11 bases are shared with TRBD2. The DNA end lines up better with TRBJ2-1; the J call may be wrong. The CDR3 consists of 16 residues. The CDR3, as DNA: TGTGCCAGCAGTTTAGCGACGACTAGCGGGAACAATGAGCAGTTCTTC. It translates to CASSLATTSGNNEQFF.

Comment on this clonotype: At one of its ends the junction is not consistent with the germline gene, which may arise from a read error. This chain joins TRBV4-3 and TRBJ2-5; D is unclear. Germline lookup yields CDR1 LGHNA and CDR2 YSLEER. CDR3 size: 9 residues. CDR3 sequence reads: CASSQAKGF. CDR3 in DNA: TGCGCCAGCAGCCAAGCAAAAGGGTTC.

The chain uses TRBV12-3 or TRBV12-4 and TRBJ2-5, with D unresolved. The ends were cut back, 4 bases at V and 4 bases at J, with 16 bases in the middle. This CDR3 is 15 amino acids long. This CDR3 reads CASSYRRWVRETQYF. CDR3 in DNA: TGTGCCAGCAGTTACCGGCGCTGGGTTAGAGAGACCCAGTACTTC.

This clonotype was observed a handful of times. This rearrangement joins TRBV12-3 or TRBV12-4 to TRBJ2-3; perhaps TRBD1 as D (6 bases). This CDR3 comprises 16 residues. V was shortened by 8 bases and J by 0 bases, with 18 bases between the two germline ends. The CDR3 DNA reads as TGTGCCAGCGCCAAGGACAGAACGACTAGCACAGATACGCAGTATTTT. It encodes CASAKDRTTSTDTQYF.

This chain joins TRBV7-9 and TRBJ1-4, with D hard to call. Trimming left V 4 bases short and J 7 bases short, with 13 bases between. The CDR3 is made up of 14 amino acids. Germline assignment: CDR1 SEHNR and CDR2 FQNEAQ (reference sequence). CDR3 sequence: CASSSDYRGEKLFF. DNA for the CDR3: TGTGCCAGCAGCTCTGATTATCGGGGTGAAAAACTGTTTTTT.

This chain connects TRBV20-1 to TRBJ1-4, with 8 bases that match TRBD1. V trimming: 5 bases; J trimming: 8 bases; junction bases outside the gene matches: 7. This CDR3 spans 13 amino acids. Germline V gene lookup returns CDR1 DFQATT and CDR2 SNEGSKA (reference sequence). This chain's CDR3 is CSAARTGLEKLFF. CDR3 DNA sequence: TGCAGTGCTGCCCGGACAGGGTTGGAAAAACTGTTTTTT.

This clonotype was observed a few times. The genes are TRBV27 and TRBJ2-4; possibly TRBD1 for D (5 bases). The CDR3 consists of 17 residues. V gave up 0 bases and J gave up 9 bases, with 21 bases separating them. Per germline, CDR1 MNHEY and CDR2 SMNVEV (reference sequence). DNA of the CDR3: TGTGCCAGCAGTTTATCGCAGGGCGGCATTGGTGTTGGCATTCAGTACTTC. Protein sequence: CASSLSQGGIGVGIQYF.

The J gene is TRBJ2-7, the V gene TRBV7-3, with 10 bases matching TRBD2. V was pared by 5 bases and J by 1 base, with 5 bases of the junction left unmatched. CDR3 length equals 15 residues. CDR1 and CDR2 from the germline V gene are SGHTA and FQGTGA. CDR3 nucleotide sequence: TGTGCCAGCAGCCGTAGCGGGGGGCCTTCCTACGAGCAGTACTTC. Protein product: CASSRSGGPSYEQYF.

This sequence joins TRBV5-1 and TRBJ2-1, with D maybe TRBD2 (5 bases). Germline V lookup: CDR1 SGHRS, CDR2 YFSETQ. This CDR3 contains 11 residues. V was clipped by 7 bases and J by 7 bases, with 9 bases between them. CDR3 nucleotide sequence: TGCGCCAGCTTAGGACTGAATGAGCAGTTCTTC. This codes for CASLGLNEQFF.